This paragraph covers one T cell receptor (beta chain) sequence. These data are taken from a study of blood T cell repertoires in COVID-19. For the study at large: Collection of acute and convalescent COVID-19 samples took place in the United States, Italy and Spain.

V shed 3 bases and J shed 1 base, with 9 bases lying between them. The germline V gene encodes CDR1 DFQATT and CDR2 SNEGSKA (reference sequence). The CDR3 sequence is 13 residues long. Data came from immunoSEQ multiplex PCR; TCRdb stores just in-frame clones and leaves some out. The table lists some 66,000 clones, 86% of them singletons. The clonotype comes from a man aged 50 to 59 with active COVID-19. The sample comprised peripheral blood. V usage is TRBV20-1 and J usage is TRBJ1-1; maybe TRBD1 (5 bases). CDR3 residues: CSASRQPNTEAFF. The CDR3 coding sequence is TGCAGTGCTAGTCGACAGCCGAACACTGAAGCTTTCTTT.